The clone carrying this T cell receptor (beta chain) came up many times. Its specificity is unknown. Quantitative 5'-RACE was performed with molecular barcodes, and it yielded the TCR beta libraries. TCRdb re-called the 5' RACE reads through MiXCR, storing one row per CDR3 protein. Seen here are hundreds of thousands of distinct CDR3 sequences, approximately 10% observed once, and the top ten hold about 0.49%. The germline V gene has CDR1 DFQATT and CDR2 SNEGSKA (reference sequence). The CDR3 runs to 13 residues. The V gene lost 0 bases and the J gene lost 0 bases, with 3 bases spanning the gap. The entry originates in a study of CD8 T cells in ankylosing spondylitis. Findings and limits, study-wide: In the blood and synovial fluid of reactive arthritis, some motif variants had been previously reported. For ankylosing spondylitis blood, a TCR beta motif of seven to nine highly homologous variants appeared characteristic.

The clonotype was recovered from a male donor with ankylosing spondylitis. Input material: blood, either unsorted or a sorted T cell fraction (not recorded which). This chain connects TRBV20-1 to TRBJ1-3; D gene uncertain. The CDR3: CSARDFSGNTIYF. CDR3 nucleotides: TGCAGTGCTAGAGACTTCTCTGGAAACACCATATATTTT.